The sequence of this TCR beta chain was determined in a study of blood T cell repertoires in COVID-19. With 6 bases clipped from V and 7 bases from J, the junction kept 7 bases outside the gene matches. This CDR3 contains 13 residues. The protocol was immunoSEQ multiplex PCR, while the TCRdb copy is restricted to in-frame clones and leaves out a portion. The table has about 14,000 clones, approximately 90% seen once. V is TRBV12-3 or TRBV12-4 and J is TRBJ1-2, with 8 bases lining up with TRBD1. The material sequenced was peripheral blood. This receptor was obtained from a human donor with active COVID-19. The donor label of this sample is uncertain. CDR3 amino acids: CASSPDRAPGYTF. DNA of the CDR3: TGTGCCAGCAGCCCGGACAGGGCGCCTGGCTACACCTTC.